The 13 T cell receptor beta chains given below trace back to one sample, sequenced in a study of OX40 agonist ivuxolimab in advanced cancers. Here immunoSEQ multiplex PCR was the method, and the copy in TCRdb shows in-frame clones only, minus some. The repertoire consists of around 66,000 clones, with roughly nine tenths occurring once and the leading ten covering more than 10%. The specimen comprised CD4+ or CD8+ T cells sorted from blood, sampled in a trial of the OX40 agonist ivuxolimab. The origin of the receptors is an adult with an advanced solid tumor such as melanoma, head and neck, liver or kidney cancer.

As DNA, the CDR3 is TGTGCCAGCTCAAACCGGGGGGACGTCGGGGGCACCATATATTTT. This encodes CASSNRGDVGGTIYF. The chain is built from TRBV18 and TRBJ1-3; D may be TRBD1 (5 bases). V was clipped by 5 bases and J by 9 bases, with 20 bases between them. This CDR3 spans 15 amino acids. From germline, CDR1 is KGHSH and CDR2 LQKENI.

The rearrangement links TRBV28 to TRBJ1-2, with 8 bases matching TRBD1. Germline V gene lookup returns CDR1 MDHEN and CDR2 SYDVKM. The trim removed 7 bases at V and 8 bases at J, leaving 12 bases unmatched. This CDR3 has 14 amino acids. CDR3 protein: CASKGGQGPSGYTF. The CDR3 DNA is TGTGCCAGCAAAGGCGGACAGGGACCCTCAGGCTACACCTTC.

The V and J genes are TRBV28 and TRBJ1-2, with 9 bases identical to TRBD1. Germline-derived CDR1 and CDR2 are MDHEN and SYDVKM. This CDR3 has 14 residues. Germline trimming cut 1 base from V and 4 bases from J; bases unmatched to any gene: 1. Here the CDR3 DNA reads TGTGCCAGCAGTTTATCACAGGGGGCCTATGGCTACACCTTC. It codes for CASSLSQGAYGYTF.

The CDR3 reads CASSQEGGVLYGYTF. The CDR3 DNA reads TGCGCCAGCAGCCAAGAAGGAGGGGTACTATATGGCTACACCTTC. V gene TRBV4-1 combines with J gene TRBJ1-2, with D perhaps matching TRBD1 (5 bases). Looked up from germline, CDR1 is MGHRA and CDR2 is YSYEKL. V lost 0 bases and J lost 5, with 13 bases in between. The CDR3 runs 15 residues.

The chain uses TRBV2 and TRBJ1-5; no clear D gene. Germline CDR1 is SNHLY and CDR2 is FYNNEI. This CDR3 is built from 12 residues. The V and J ends lost 6 bases and 4 bases respectively, with 7 bases between them. The CDR3 spells CASRQTNQPQHF. DNA for the CDR3: TGTGCCAGCAGACAGACAAATCAGCCCCAGCATTTT. The entire variable domain, with the rest obtained from reference TRBV2 and TRBJ1-5, is as follows: EPEVTQTPSHQVTQMGQEVILRCVPISNHLYFYWYRQILGQKVEFLVSFYNNEISEKSEIFDDQFSVERPDGSNFTLKIRSTKLEDSAMYFCASRQTNQPQHFGDGTRLSIL.

The chain employs TRBV4-2 and TRBJ1-1; D possibly corresponds to TRBD1 (6 bases). CDR3 length: 15 residues. CDR1 is LGHNA, CDR2 YNFKEQ, per germline. Deletions cut 4 bases from V and 0 bases from J, with 12 bases between. The CDR3 here is CASSPDQGLNTEAFF. CDR3 nucleotide sequence: TGTGCCAGCAGCCCGGACCAGGGGTTGAACACTGAAGCTTTCTTT.

The CDR3 DNA follows: TGTGCCAGCAGGAGCGGGTTACGATCGGGCTACACCTTC. Protein: CASRSGLRSGYTF. V and J are TRBV6-5 and TRBJ1-2; no firm D call. Trimming shortened V by 6 bases and J by 8 bases, and 16 bases separated the two germline ends. Germline lookup yields CDR1 MNHEY and CDR2 SVGAGI. This CDR3 has 13 residues.

This clone was detected only once. The chain is built from TRBV7-9 and TRBJ2-4; D is undetermined. Germline V gene sequence: CDR1 SEHNR, CDR2 FQNEAQ (reference sequence). Deletions cut 5 bases from V and 9 bases from J, with 20 bases between. This CDR3 has 15 residues. As DNA, the CDR3 is TGTGCCAGCAGCCACGCGGTAGGATCGGAAAGCATTCAGTACTTC. Its protein product is CASSHAVGSESIQYF.

V gene TRBV11-1 combines with J gene TRBJ2-5, with D hard to call. The J call could be wrong; TRBJ2-7 is a better fit for the DNA end. Germline V gene data show CDR1 as SGHAT and CDR2 as FQDESV (reference sequence). There are 13 residues in the CDR3. The CDR3: CASSFLAWDEQYF. CDR3 nucleotides: TGTGCCAGCAGCTTCTTGGCCTGGGACGAGCAGTACTTC.

In this sample, this clone turned up once. J is TRBJ1-5 and V is TRBV4-1, with a tentative D call TRBD1 (6 bases). The CDR3 loop spans 15 amino acids. V lost 4 bases, J lost 4 bases, and 14 bases lay in between. Germline V gene lookup returns CDR1 MGHRA and CDR2 YSYEKL. The CDR3 DNA reads as TGCGCCAGCAGCCGCCGATGGACAGAAAATCAGCCCCAGCATTTT. Protein product: CASSRRWTENQPQHF.

The count of this clone is one. The V gene is TRBV6-6, the J gene TRBJ2-7; possibly TRBD2 for D (5 bases). Germline values: CDR1 MNHNY, CDR2 SVGAGI (reference sequence). The V and J ends lost 2 bases and 1 base respectively, with 9 bases between them. The CDR3 is made up of 14 amino acids. CDR3 in DNA: TGTGCCAGCAGTTACGGAGGTGTGTCCTACGAGCAGTACTTC. This gives the protein CASSYGGVSYEQYF.

The V gene is TRBV15, the J gene TRBJ1-3; the D gene is possibly TRBD1 (5 bases). Germline assignment: CDR1 LNHNV and CDR2 YYDKDF (reference sequence). This CDR3 is built from 16 residues. V lost 2 bases to trimming and J lost 3 bases, with 14 bases between them. CDR3 bases: TGTGCCACCAGCAGACCACCGTGGACAAGTGGAAACACCATATATTTT. The encoded protein is CATSRPPWTSGNTIYF.

This chain uses TRBV19 with TRBJ1-4; tentative D call: TRBD1 (6 bases). CDR3 length: 13 amino acids. V lost 5 bases, J lost 7 bases, and 11 bases lay in between. Germline assignment: CDR1 LNHDA and CDR2 SQIVND (reference sequence). Written as DNA, the CDR3 is TGTGCCAGTAGTTATCAGGGGAGTGAAAAACTGTTTTTT. Protein product: CASSYQGSEKLFF.